This T cell receptor (beta chain) appears in the sequencing data of a study of cytomegalovirus exposure and HLA in healthy donors. Points from the study as a whole: Previously analyzed data showed that most TCR beta V segments were productive at a frequency of about 87% or about 30%. More clonal expansion characterized HLA-associated TCR beta chains than equally common others in a later analysis.

60 Vbeta and 13 Jbeta primers were used in PCR. TCRdb's copy holds only in-frame clones and misses some; the assay was immunoSEQ multiplex PCR. The table includes about 110,000 clones, roughly 82% detected once. As concerns this clone: Its specificity is unknown.

Germline V lookup: CDR1 MDHEN, CDR2 SYDVKM. The CDR3 length is 15 residues. V lost 6 bases, J lost 0 bases, and 7 bases stayed unmatched. The V call is TRBV28, the J call TRBJ2-7; 8 bases match TRBD2. The sequenced material came from PBMCs. This receptor was identified in a woman in her fifties or sixties in good health and CMV-seropositive. CDR3 nucleotide sequence: TGTGCCAGCAGAGAAAGCGGGGGCCTCTCCTACGAGCAGTACTTC. Its protein product is CASRESGGLSYEQYF.